The present TCR beta chain was sequenced within a study of T cell repertoires in cytomegalovirus infection (dated by TCRdb to the late 2010s). As for the study more broadly: Because public TCR beta signatures pointed to carriage of CMV infection together with the matching HLA type, the HLA type of each donor mattered for the analysis. Points the paper makes about the study in general: The ex vivo response was dominated by HLA-C-restricted CMV-specific TCR beta clonotypes, and the single most frequent clonotype in two of eight donors was supplied by these HLA-C-restricted clonotypes. Carriers of CMV infection plus the relevant HLA type were discriminated by the cumulative frequency of public TCR beta family members in the study cohort and in an independent roughly 340-donor cohort.

Unmatched junction bases come to 5, with V trimmed by 5 bases and J by 2 bases. The CDR3 contains 14 residues, cysteine and phenylalanine counted. CDR3 DNA is the only sequence kept; it has 42 bases, read in frame from the first base. CDR1 and CDR2 (SGHTA, FQGNSA) derive from the germline V gene. This clonotype has ten or more counts. Its binding antigen is unknown. No base qualities exist here, and no much larger clone lies one base off it. The instrument was an Illumina HiSeq 1500. TCRdb's own reprocessing of the public reads used fastp at Q25 and MiXCR and kept productive beta chains. Every CDR3 protein is listed once, alongside the most common genes and DNA of its rows. The table for this sample lists about 320,000 distinct CDR3 sequences; 9% to 9.5% of them were counted only once. Jointly, the top ten make up roughly 4.5% of the sample.

The source is a human donor in good health (CMV status not recorded). Some clones in this sample may be carry-over from other donors' samples. Sequenced: PBMCs. The chain is encoded by TRBV7-2 joined to TRBJ1-1, with TRBD1 matching 7 junction bases. The sequence in DNA is TGTGCCAGCAGCGCATACAGGGGAAACACTGAAGCTTTCTTT. Its translation is CASSAYRGNTEAFF.